Here is one TCR beta chain with its context. Per the original methods: Nucleated cell counts were estimated from reference gene primer amplification. TCRdb's copy holds only in-frame clones and misses some; the assay was immunoSEQ multiplex PCR. From that table come the V and J calls and clone size; the DNA was used to work out D and trimming. Here the sample spans roughly 120,000 clones, less than 90% being singletons. The germline V gene encodes CDR1 SGHTS and CDR2 YDEGEE. Germline trimming cut 5 bases from V and 4 bases from J; bases unmatched to any gene: 8. The CDR3 sequence is 14 residues long. These data originate in a study of blood T cell repertoires in COVID-19.

The receptor was derived from a woman aged 60-70 years with acute or convalescent COVID-19. The chain has TRBV5-8 and TRBJ1-1, with TRBD1 identical over 7 bases. Sequences were obtained from peripheral blood. The CDR3 reads CASRNRGRSTEAFF. For the CDR3, the DNA is TGTGCCAGCAGAAACAGGGGTAGGAGCACTGAAGCTTTCTTT. Full variable domain (rest looked up from reference TRBV5-8 and TRBJ1-1): EAGVTQSPTHLIKTRGQQATLRCSPISGHTSVYWYQQALGLGLQFLLWYDEGEERNRGNFPPRFSGRQFPNYSSELNVNALELEDSALYLCASRNRGRSTEAFFGQGTRLTVV.